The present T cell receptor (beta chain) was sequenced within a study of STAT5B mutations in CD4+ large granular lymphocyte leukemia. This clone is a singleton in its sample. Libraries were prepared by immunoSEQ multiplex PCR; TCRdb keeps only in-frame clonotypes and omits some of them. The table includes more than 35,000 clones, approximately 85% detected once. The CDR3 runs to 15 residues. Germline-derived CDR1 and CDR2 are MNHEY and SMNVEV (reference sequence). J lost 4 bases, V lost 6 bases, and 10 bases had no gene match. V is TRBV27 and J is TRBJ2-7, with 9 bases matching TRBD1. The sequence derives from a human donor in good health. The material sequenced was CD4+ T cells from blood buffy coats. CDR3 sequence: CASSFGDRDIYEQYF. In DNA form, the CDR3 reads TGTGCCAGCAGCTTTGGGGACAGGGATATATACGAGCAGTACTTC.